The present T cell receptor beta chain was sequenced within a study of blood T cell repertoires in COVID-19 (dated by TCRdb to 2019 to 2021). With regard to the full study: Collaborator samples came from the United States, Italy and Spain and covered acute and convalescent phases of COVID-19. The prospective study material was composed of cDNA or gDNA derived from T cells, B-cell-depleted T cells, or PBMCs. The dataset comprised deeply sampled blood TCRbeta repertoires from subjects exposed to, actively infected with, or recovered from COVID-19. The repertoires were made available in a free public database intended to serve as a resource for research on the immune response to SARS-CoV-2. Samples were obtained from the ongoing ImmuneRACE study (first 160 participants) and from some 1,200 subjects provided by 6 global collaborators. A de-identified subject ID, COVID-19 status, age in years and sex were almost always included in the sample metadata. HLA class I and class II types, where available, came from metadata supplied by the sample provider rather than from assay-based typing.

The collaborating institutions used their own protocols to collect whole blood in K2EDTA tubes. For TCRbeta analysis, collaborators shipped samples as frozen whole blood, isolated PBMCs, or DNA extracted from either of those sample types. Broader findings and caveats from the paper: How much clinical and demographic metadata was included differed by source and by participant, and the metadata was provided uncurated.

The immunoSEQ Assay, a bias-controlled multiplex PCR, was used to amplify TCRbeta CDR3 regions from genomic DNA. Per the source publication's procedure: Nucleated cell counts per sample were estimated from amplification of reference gene primers within the assay. To quantify the absolute abundance of each unique TCRbeta CDR3 rearrangement, sequence reads were collapsed and filtered. Productive Simpson clonality was computed per sample as the square root of Simpson's diversity index over productive rearrangements. This immuneACCESS table, as held by TCRdb, lists in-frame sequences with V and J called but not all clones. Of the missing ones, under half trace to an unresolved V gene in checked studies; the others have no known cause. V and J calls and clone size are given by that table; D and trimming were obtained from the DNA. Here the sample has around 190,000 clones; about nine tenths occur a single time. Together, the top ten hold about 1.6% of the sample.

Details on this clone: No cognate antigen has been identified for it. No base quality values were provided; no much bigger clone lies one nucleotide off.

From the cysteine through the phenylalanine, the CDR3 covers 15 amino acids. The sequence is cut down to CDR3 DNA, 45 bases in frame from base 1. The germline V end is reduced by 6 bases and the J end by 6 bases; junction bases left unmatched: 5. The germline V gene (reference sequence) sets CDR1 to SEHNR and CDR2 to FQNEAQ. The TCR comes from a man younger than 30 with active or convalescent COVID-19. The rearranged segments are TRBV7-9 and TRBJ2-2; 12 bases in the middle match TRBD2. The material sequenced was peripheral blood. The CDR3 is CASRQTSGSSGELFF. The sequenced DNA is TGTGCCAGCAGGCAGACTAGCGGGAGCTCCGGGGAGCTGTTTTTT.